Each of the 18 T cell receptor beta chains below was sequenced from the same sample in a study of cytomegalovirus exposure and HLA in healthy donors. Use of 60 Vbeta and 13 Jbeta primers characterized the PCR. TCRdb's table, derived via immunoSEQ multiplex PCR, lists solely in-frame clones and lacks some. The sample is made up of roughly 150,000 clones, and the top ten hold about 1.7% of it. The sequenced sample was PBMCs. Receptors were obtained from a woman in her forties or fifties in good health and CMV-seronegative.

With regard to this clone: The same CDR3 is also encoded by other DNA sequences in this sample. V gene TRBV5-1 combines with J gene TRBJ2-3, with 8 bases aligning to TRBD2. Trimming took 0 bases from V and 5 from J; bases not matched to a gene: 5. Germline V CDR1 and CDR2: SGHRS, YFSETQ. This CDR3 spans 15 amino acids. CDR3 sequence: CASSLAGTRQDTQYF. CDR3 coding DNA: TGCGCCAGCAGCTTGGCTGGGACTAGGCAAGATACGCAGTATTTT.

The gene calls are TRBV9 and TRBJ2-3; TRBD1 matches at 11 bases. There are 15 residues in the CDR3. The V and J ends lost 3 bases and 6 bases, in that order; junction bases with no gene match: 6. The V gene's germline CDR1 is SGDLS and CDR2 YYNGEE. The CDR3 sequence: CASSADRGRLDTQYF. The CDR3, as DNA: TGTGCCAGCAGCGCGGACAGGGGGCGTCTGGATACGCAGTATTTT. Together with reference TRBV9 and TRBJ2-3, the CDR3 gives the full variable domain: DSGVTQTPKHLITATGQRVTLRCSPRSGDLSVYWYQQSLDQGLQFLIQYYNGEERAKGNILERFSAQQFPDLHSELNLSSLELGDSALYFCASSADRGRLDTQYFGPGTRLTVL.

J is TRBJ2-7 and V is TRBV4-2; possibly TRBD2 for D (7 bases). The CDR3 contains 16 residues. Trimming shortened V by 4 bases and J by 3 bases, and 19 bases separated the two germline ends. Germline assignment: CDR1 LGHNA and CDR2 YNFKEQ. The CDR3 spells CASSPLKPAGHYEQYF. The CDR3 DNA follows: TGTGCCAGCAGCCCTCTGAAACCAGCGGGACACTACGAGCAGTACTTC.

V gene TRBV5-1 combines with J gene TRBJ2-2, with 8 positions matching TRBD1. V shed 4 bases, J shed 6 bases, and the junction held 5 bases outside the gene matches. Germline CDR1 SGHRS, CDR2 YFSETQ. There are 14 residues in the CDR3. In DNA, the CDR3 is TGCGCCAGCAGCCCAGGGGGCAGTGCCGGGGAGCTGTTTTTT. This encodes CASSPGGSAGELFF.

The chain joins TRBV28 to TRBJ2-7; the D is unclear. CDR1 is MDHEN, CDR2 SYDVKM, per germline. V shed 3 bases and J shed 5 bases, with 14 bases lying between them. This CDR3 spans 14 amino acids. CDR3 residues: CASSFPPGLHEQYF. In DNA form, the CDR3 reads TGTGCCAGCAGTTTCCCGCCAGGCCTCCACGAGCAGTACTTC. The entire variable domain, with the rest obtained from reference TRBV28 and TRBJ2-7, is as follows: DVKVTQSSRYLVKRTGEKVFLECVQDMDHENMFWYRQDPGLGLRLIYFSYDVKMKEKGDIPEGYSVSREKKERFSLILESASTNQTSMYLCASSFPPGLHEQYFGPGTRLTVT.

The chain links TRBV10-1 to TRBJ2-7, with D perhaps matching TRBD2 (5 bases). CDR1 WNHNN and CDR2 SYGVQD come from the germline V gene (reference sequence). The V gene lost 11 bases and the J gene lost 3 bases, with 14 bases spanning the gap. The CDR3 contains 12 residues. The CDR3, as DNA: TGCGCCTCAGGTGGGAGTAGCTACGAGCAGTACTTC. As protein: CASGGSSYEQYF.

The chain recombines TRBV11-2 with TRBJ2-7; 11 nucleotides agree with TRBD2. The CDR3 is 15 residues long. The germline V gene has CDR1 SGHAT and CDR2 FQNNGV. Losses at the gene ends were 1 base for V and 3 bases for J; bases not matched to a gene: 2. Written as DNA, the CDR3 is TGTGCCAGCAGCTTAGGGACTAGCGGGCTCTACGAGCAGTACTTC. Amino acid sequence: CASSLGTSGLYEQYF.

This chain uses TRBV5-1 with TRBJ2-3; perhaps TRBD1 as D (6 bases). Trimming removed 5 bases from V and 2 bases from J, with 18 bases in between. The germline CDR1 and CDR2 sequences are SGHRS and YFSETQ. The length of the CDR3 is 16 residues. The chain's CDR3 is CASSRETGSNTDTQYF. The CDR3 region has the DNA TGCGCCAGCAGTCGCGAGACAGGCTCGAACACAGATACGCAGTATTTT.

The chain uses TRBV5-4 and TRBJ2-7, with 9 bases lining up with TRBD1. J was trimmed by 4 bases and V by 0 bases; bases with no gene match: 5. Germline V gene sequence: CDR1 SGHNT, CDR2 YYREEE (reference sequence). This CDR3 comprises 15 residues. CDR3 region: CASSLAQGAFYEQYF. The CDR3 bases are TGTGCCAGCAGCTTGGCACAGGGGGCTTTTTACGAGCAGTACTTC.

This chain connects TRBV28 to TRBJ2-3; 10 nucleotides match TRBD2. The CDR3 loop spans 13 amino acids. The germline V gene has CDR1 MDHEN and CDR2 SYDVKM. CDR3 coding DNA: TGTGCGGAACAGCGGGAGGGCGCAGATACGCAGTATTTT. It encodes CAEQREGADTQYF.

CDR3 residues: CATLAGGFQETQYF. CDR3 sequence (DNA): TGTGCCACCCTAGCGGGGGGCTTCCAAGAGACCCAGTACTTC. The rearrangement links TRBV10-3 to TRBJ2-5; TRBD2 matches 11 bases. With 10 bases clipped from V and 1 base from J, the junction kept 5 bases outside the gene matches. This CDR3 contains 14 residues. The germline gives CDR1 ENHRY, CDR2 SYGVKD.

As for this clone: At the DNA level, this CDR3 is encoded by other sequences in the same sample as well. The V and J genes are TRBV18 and TRBJ2-7; no clear D gene. V was trimmed by 3 bases and J by 5 bases, leaving 8 bases between them. CDR1 and CDR2 (germline): KGHSH, LQKENI. The CDR3 runs 12 residues. The CDR3 DNA follows: TGTGCCAGCTCACCGCTCGGAGACGAGCAGTACTTC. It specifies CASSPLGDEQYF. Drawing the rest from reference TRBV18 and TRBJ2-7, the complete variable domain is NAGVMQNPRHLVRRRGQEARLRCSPMKGHSHVYWYRQLPEEGLKFMVYLQKENIIDESGMPKERFSAEFPKEGPSILRIQQVVRGDSAAYFCASSPLGDEQYFGPGTRLTVT.

This chain joins TRBV9 and TRBJ2-1, with D possibly TRBD1 on 5 matching bases. Germline CDR1 is SGDLS and CDR2 is YYNGEE. The CDR3 runs to 14 residues. V dropped 4 bases and J dropped 2 bases, with 10 bases sitting between them. The CDR3 reads CASSKTTAYNEQFF. The CDR3 region has the DNA TGTGCCAGCAGCAAAACGACAGCCTACAATGAGCAGTTCTTC.

The CDR3 region is CATSTHSLASYEQYF. The CDR3 DNA sequence: TGTGCCACCAGCACCCATTCACTAGCAAGCTACGAGCAGTACTTC. The gene calls are TRBV15 and TRBJ2-7, with TRBD2 as a possible D gene (6 bases). Trimming took 4 bases from V and 3 from J, leaving 16 bases between them. Germline CDR1 and CDR2: LNHNV and YYDKDF (reference sequence). The CDR3 sequence is 15 residues long.

The chain has TRBV4-2 and TRBJ2-1; 10 positions match TRBD2. This CDR3 region has 17 residues. The trim removed 1 base at V and 6 bases at J, leaving 9 bases unmatched. The germline gives CDR1 LGHNA, CDR2 YNFKEQ. The CDR3 coding sequence is TGTGCCAGCAGCCAAGGCTGGGCTAGCGGGAGTTCCAATGAGCAGTTCTTC. It yields the protein CASSQGWASGSSNEQFF.

This rearrangement joins TRBV7-3 to TRBJ2-5; 7 bases agree with TRBD2. Germline-derived CDR1 and CDR2 are SGHTA and FQGTGA. The CDR3 consists of 13 residues. V lost 7 bases to trimming and J lost 3 bases; unmatched junction nucleotides: 5. CDR3 sequence (DNA): TGTGCCAGCATCGCGGCGGGGGAAGAGACCCAGTACTTC. It encodes CASIAAGEETQYF.

The CDR3 DNA sequence: TGTGCCAGCAAATCCGGGACAGGAGGGGAAAAACTGTTTTTT. As protein: CASKSGTGGEKLFF. The chain carries TRBV6-5 and TRBJ1-4; 8 positions agree with TRBD1. This CDR3 is 14 amino acids long. CDR1 and CDR2 (germline): MNHEY, SVGAGI. V shed 7 bases, J shed 8 bases, and the junction held 9 bases outside the gene matches.

The chain uses TRBV11-2 and TRBJ2-2; 7 positions match TRBD1. CDR1 is SGHAT and CDR2 is FQNNGV in the germline V gene. Trimming took 1 base from V and 1 from J; bases not matched to a gene: 3. The CDR3 runs to 16 residues. The CDR3 DNA reads TGTGCCAGCAGCTTAGTTTGGACAGGGAACACCGGGGAGCTGTTTTTT. This gives the protein CASSLVWTGNTGELFF.